This paragraph covers one TCR beta chain sequence. These data belong to a study of T cell responses to AZD1222 COVID-19 vaccine. Only in-frame clones appear in the TCRdb table, and some are missing; sequencing was by immunoSEQ multiplex PCR. The sample holds about 150,000 clones, about 89% seen once. J gave up 3 bases and V 6 bases, and 8 bases lay outside the gene matches. This CDR3 spans 14 amino acids. CDR1 and CDR2 from the germline V gene are MNHEY and SVGAGI. The sample here was peripheral blood, taken 28 days after the second dose of the MenACWY control vaccine. V and J are TRBV6-5 and TRBJ2-7, with TRBD1 matching 7 bases. This receptor was obtained from an adult who received the MenACWY meningococcal vaccine as a control. The CDR3 nucleotides are TGTGCCAGCAGCTCCGGGACAGTAGGCTACGAGCAGTACTTC. It translates to CASSSGTVGYEQYF.